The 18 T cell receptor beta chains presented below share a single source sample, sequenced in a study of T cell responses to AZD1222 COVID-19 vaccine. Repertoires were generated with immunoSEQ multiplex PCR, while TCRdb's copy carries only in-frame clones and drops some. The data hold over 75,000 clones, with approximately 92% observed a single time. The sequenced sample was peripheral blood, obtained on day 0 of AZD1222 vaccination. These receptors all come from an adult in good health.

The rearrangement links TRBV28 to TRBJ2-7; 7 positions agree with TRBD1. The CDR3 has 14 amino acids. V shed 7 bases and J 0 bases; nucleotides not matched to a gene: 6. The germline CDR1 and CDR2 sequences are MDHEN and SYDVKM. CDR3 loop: CASTRQGNSYEQYF. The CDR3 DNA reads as TGTGCCAGCACCAGACAGGGCAACTCCTACGAGCAGTACTTC.

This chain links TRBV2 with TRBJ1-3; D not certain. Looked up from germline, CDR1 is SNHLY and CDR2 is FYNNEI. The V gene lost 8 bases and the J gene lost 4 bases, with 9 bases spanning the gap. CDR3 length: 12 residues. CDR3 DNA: TGTGCCAGCCTCGAAAGGGGAAACACCATATATTTT. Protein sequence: CASLERGNTIYF.

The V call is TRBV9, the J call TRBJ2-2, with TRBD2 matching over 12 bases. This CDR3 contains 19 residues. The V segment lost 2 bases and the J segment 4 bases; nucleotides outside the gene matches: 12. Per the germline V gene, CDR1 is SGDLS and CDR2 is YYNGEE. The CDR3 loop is CASSVHGTSGRFSTGELFF. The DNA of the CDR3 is TGTGCCAGCAGCGTCCACGGTACTAGCGGGAGGTTCAGCACCGGGGAGCTGTTTTTT.

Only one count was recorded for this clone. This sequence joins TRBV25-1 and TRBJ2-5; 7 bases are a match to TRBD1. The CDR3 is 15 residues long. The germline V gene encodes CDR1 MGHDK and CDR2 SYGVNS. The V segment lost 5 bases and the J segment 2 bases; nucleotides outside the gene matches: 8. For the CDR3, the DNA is TGTGCCAGCAGTCCCCCTAGGACAGGTCAAGAGACCCAGTACTTC. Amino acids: CASSPPRTGQETQYF.

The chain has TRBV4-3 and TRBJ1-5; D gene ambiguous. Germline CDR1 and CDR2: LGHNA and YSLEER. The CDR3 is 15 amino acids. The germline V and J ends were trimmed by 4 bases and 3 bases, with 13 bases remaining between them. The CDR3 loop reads CASSLGLNYNQPQHF. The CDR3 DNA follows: TGCGCCAGCAGCCTAGGCCTAAACTACAATCAGCCCCAGCATTTT.

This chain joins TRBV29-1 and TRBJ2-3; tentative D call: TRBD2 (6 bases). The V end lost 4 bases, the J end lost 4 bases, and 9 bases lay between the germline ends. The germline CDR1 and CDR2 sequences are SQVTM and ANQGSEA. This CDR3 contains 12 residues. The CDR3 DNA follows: TGCAGCGTTGGAGGACTATCAGATACGCAGTATTTT. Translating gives CSVGGLSDTQYF.

CDR3 protein: CASSLASFSGANVLTF. The CDR3 DNA reads as TGTGCCAGCAGCTTGGCCAGCTTCTCTGGGGCCAACGTCCTGACTTTC. The rearrangement uses TRBV5-6 and TRBJ2-6; D gene unclear. V was cut by 0 bases and J by 0 bases, with 7 bases left in between. Germline-derived CDR1 and CDR2 are SGHDT and YYEEEE. The CDR3 runs 16 residues.

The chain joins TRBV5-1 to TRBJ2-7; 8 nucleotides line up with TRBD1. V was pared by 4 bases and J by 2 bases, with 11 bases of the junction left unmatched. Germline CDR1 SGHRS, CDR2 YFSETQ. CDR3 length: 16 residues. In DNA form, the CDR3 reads TGCGCCAGCAGCCTCAAGACAGGGGTTCTCACCTACGAGCAGTACTTC. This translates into CASSLKTGVLTYEQYF.

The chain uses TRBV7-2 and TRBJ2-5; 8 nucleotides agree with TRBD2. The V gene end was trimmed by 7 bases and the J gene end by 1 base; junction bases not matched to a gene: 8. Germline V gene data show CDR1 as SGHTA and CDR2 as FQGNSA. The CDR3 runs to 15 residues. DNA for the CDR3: TGTGCCAGCACCTCTAGCGGGCACCTCCAAGAGACCCAGTACTTC. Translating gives CASTSSGHLQETQYF.

CDR3 amino acids: CSGTGGSAKNIQYF. The CDR3 DNA is TGCAGCGGAACTGGGGGCTCGGCCAAAAACATTCAGTACTTC. The V gene is TRBV29-1, the J gene TRBJ2-4, with D tentatively TRBD1 (6 bases). The V and J ends lost 7 bases and 1 base respectively, with 14 bases between them. The CDR3 is 14 residues long. Germline CDR1 is SQVTM and CDR2 is ANQGSEA.

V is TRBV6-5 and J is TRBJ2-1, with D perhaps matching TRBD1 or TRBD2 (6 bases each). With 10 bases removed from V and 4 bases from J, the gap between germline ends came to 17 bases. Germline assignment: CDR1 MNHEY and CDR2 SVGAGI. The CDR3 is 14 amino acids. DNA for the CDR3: TGTGCCACCGACGGGGGCTGGGTTTACAATGAGCAGTTCTTC. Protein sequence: CATDGGWVYNEQFF.

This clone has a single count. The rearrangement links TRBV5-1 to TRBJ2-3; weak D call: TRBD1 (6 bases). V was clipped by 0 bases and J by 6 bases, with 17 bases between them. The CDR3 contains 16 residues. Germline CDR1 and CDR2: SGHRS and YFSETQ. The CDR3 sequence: CASSLARTYRGDTQYF. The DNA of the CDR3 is TGCGCCAGCAGCTTGGCTCGTACATATAGGGGGGATACGCAGTATTTT.

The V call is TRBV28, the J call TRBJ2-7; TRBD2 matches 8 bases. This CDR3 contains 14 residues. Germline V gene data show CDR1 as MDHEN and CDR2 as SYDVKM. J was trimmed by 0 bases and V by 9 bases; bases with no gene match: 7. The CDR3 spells CASLRGGNSYEQYF. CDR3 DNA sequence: TGTGCCAGTCTTCGGGGGGGGAACTCCTACGAGCAGTACTTC.

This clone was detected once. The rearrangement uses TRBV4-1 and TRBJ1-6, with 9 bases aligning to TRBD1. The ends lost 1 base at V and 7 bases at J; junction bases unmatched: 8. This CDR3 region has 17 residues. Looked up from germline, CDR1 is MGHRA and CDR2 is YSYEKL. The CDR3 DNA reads TGCGCCAGCAGCCAAGGGAGACAGGGGGTGACAAATTCACCCCTCCACTTT. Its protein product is CASSQGRQGVTNSPLHF.

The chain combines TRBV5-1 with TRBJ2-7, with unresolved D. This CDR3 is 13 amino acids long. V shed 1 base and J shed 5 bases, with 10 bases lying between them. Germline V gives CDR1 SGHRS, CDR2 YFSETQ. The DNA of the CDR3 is TGCGCCAGCAGCTTGTCATACGGAAACGAGCAGTACTTC. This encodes CASSLSYGNEQYF.

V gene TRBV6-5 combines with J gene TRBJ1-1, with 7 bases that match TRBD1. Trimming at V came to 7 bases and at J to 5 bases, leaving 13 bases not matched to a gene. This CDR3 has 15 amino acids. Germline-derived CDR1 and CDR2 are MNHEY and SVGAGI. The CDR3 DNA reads TGTGCCAGCACACTGGGTACAGGGGTGGGAACTGAAGCTTTCTTT. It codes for CASTLGTGVGTEAFF.

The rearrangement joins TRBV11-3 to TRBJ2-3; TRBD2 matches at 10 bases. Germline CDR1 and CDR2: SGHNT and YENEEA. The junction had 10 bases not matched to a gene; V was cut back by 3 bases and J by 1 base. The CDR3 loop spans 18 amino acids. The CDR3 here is CASSLGLAGVGGTDTQYF. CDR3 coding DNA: TGTGCCAGCAGCTTGGGCCTAGCGGGAGTAGGCGGCACAGATACGCAGTATTTT.

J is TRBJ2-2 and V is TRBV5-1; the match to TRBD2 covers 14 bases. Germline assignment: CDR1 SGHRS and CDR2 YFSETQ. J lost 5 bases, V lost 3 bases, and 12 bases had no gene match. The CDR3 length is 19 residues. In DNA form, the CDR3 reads TGCGCCAGCAGCTCGGATCCCGGGACTAGCGGGAGACGTACCGGGGAGCTGTTTTTT. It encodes CASSSDPGTSGRRTGELFF.